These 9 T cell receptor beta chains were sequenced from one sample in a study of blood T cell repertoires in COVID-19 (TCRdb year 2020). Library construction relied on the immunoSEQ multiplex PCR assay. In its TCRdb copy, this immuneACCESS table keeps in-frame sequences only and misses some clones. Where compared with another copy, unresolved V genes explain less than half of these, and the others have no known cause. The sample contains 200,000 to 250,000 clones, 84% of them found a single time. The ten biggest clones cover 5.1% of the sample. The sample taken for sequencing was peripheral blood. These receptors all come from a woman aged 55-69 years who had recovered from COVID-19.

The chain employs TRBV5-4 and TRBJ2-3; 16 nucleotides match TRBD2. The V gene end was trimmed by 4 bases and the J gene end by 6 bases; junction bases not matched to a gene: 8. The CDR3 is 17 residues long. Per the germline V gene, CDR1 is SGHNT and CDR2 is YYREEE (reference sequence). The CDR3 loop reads CASSGTGTSGGADTQYF. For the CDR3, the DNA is TGTGCCAGCAGCGGAACTGGGACTAGCGGGGGGGCGGATACGCAGTATTTT.

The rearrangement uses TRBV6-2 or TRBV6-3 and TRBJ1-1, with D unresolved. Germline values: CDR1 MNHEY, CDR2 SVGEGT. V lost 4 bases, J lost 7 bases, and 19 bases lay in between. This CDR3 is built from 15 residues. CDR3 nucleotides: TGTGCCAGCAGTTTCCGGGGATTACTAAAACGTGAAGCTTTCTTT. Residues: CASSFRGLLKREAFF.

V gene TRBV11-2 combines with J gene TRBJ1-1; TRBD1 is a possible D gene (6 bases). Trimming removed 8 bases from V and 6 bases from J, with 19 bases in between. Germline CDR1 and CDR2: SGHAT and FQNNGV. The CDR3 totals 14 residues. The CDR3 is CASSQIRGRPEAFF. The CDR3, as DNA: TGTGCCAGCTCACAGATCAGGGGTCGGCCTGAAGCTTTCTTT.

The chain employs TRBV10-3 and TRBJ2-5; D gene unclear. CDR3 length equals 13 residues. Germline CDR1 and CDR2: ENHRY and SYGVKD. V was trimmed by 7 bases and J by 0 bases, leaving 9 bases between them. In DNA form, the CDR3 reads TGTGCCATCAACGAGGAGTACCAAGAGACCCAGTACTTC. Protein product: CAINEEYQETQYF.

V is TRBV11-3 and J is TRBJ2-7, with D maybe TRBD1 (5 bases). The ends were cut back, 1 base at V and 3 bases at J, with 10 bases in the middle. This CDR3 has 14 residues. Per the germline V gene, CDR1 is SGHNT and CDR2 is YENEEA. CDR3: CASSLGGHNYEQYF. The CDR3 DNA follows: TGTGCCAGCAGCTTAGGGGGCCACAACTACGAGCAGTACTTC.

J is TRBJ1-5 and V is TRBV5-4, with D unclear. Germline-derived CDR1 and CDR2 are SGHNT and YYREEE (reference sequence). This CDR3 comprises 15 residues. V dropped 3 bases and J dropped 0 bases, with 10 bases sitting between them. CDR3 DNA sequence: TGTGCCAGCAGCTCGTCCCCGTATAGCAATCAGCCCCAGCATTTT. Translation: CASSSSPYSNQPQHF.

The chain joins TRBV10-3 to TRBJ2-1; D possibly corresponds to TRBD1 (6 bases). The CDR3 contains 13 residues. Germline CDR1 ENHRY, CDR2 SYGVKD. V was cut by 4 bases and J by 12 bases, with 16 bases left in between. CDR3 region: CAISAHREYGQFF. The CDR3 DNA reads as TGTGCCATCAGTGCACACAGGGAATATGGGCAGTTCTTC.

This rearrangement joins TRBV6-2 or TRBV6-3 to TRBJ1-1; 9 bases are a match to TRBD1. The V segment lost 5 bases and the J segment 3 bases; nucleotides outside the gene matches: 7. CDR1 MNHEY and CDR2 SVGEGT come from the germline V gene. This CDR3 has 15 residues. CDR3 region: CASSTYRGLDTEAFF. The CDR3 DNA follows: TGTGCCAGCAGTACCTACAGGGGGCTGGACACTGAAGCTTTCTTT.

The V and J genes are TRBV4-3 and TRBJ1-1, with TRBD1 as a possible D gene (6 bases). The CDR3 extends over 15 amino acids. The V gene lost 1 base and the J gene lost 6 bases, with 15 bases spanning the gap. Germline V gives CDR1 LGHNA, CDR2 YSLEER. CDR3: CASSQADRKESEAFF. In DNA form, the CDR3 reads TGCGCCAGCAGCCAAGCCGACAGGAAGGAGTCTGAAGCTTTCTTT.